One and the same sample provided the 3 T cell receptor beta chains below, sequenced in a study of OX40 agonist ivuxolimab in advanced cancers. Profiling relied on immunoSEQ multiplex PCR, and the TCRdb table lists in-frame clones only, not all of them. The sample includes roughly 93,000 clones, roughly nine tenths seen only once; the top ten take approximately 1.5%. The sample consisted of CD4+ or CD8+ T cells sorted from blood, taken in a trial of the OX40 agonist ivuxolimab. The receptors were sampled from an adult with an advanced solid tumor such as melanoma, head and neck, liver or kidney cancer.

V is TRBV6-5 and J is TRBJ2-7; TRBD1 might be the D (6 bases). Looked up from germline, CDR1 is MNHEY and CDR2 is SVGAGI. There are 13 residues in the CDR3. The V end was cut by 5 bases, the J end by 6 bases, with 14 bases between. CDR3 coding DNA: TGTGCCAGCAGTCGTTTCCAGGGGTTCGAGCAGTACTTC. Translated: CASSRFQGFEQYF.

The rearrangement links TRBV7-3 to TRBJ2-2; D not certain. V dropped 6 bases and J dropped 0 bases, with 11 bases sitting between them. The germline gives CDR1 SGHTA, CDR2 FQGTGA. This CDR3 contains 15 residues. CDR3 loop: CASSMGNPNTGELFF. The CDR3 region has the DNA TGTGCCAGCAGTATGGGGAATCCGAACACCGGGGAGCTGTTTTTT.

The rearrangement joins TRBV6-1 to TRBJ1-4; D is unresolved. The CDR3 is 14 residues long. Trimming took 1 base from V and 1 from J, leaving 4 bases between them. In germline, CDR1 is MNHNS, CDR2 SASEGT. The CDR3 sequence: CASSEGLTNEKLFF. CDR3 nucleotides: TGTGCCAGCAGTGAAGGGTTAACTAATGAAAAACTGTTTTTT.